This T cell receptor (beta chain) was recorded in a study of cytomegalovirus exposure and HLA in healthy donors. Primers: 60 Vbeta forward and 13 Jbeta reverse. The assay was immunoSEQ multiplex PCR, and TCRdb's table has in-frame clones only and misses some. This sample has roughly 30,000 clones, with more than 75% found just once. Germline CDR1 and CDR2: SEHNR and FQNEAQ (reference sequence). V was pared by 5 bases and J by 3 bases, with 22 bases between. This CDR3 region has 17 residues. Sequencing was performed on PBMCs. The chain links TRBV7-9 to TRBJ2-5; D unresolved. This TCR was sampled from a boy younger than 18 in good health and CMV-seronegative. The CDR3 coding sequence is TGTGCCAGCAGCCCAGAACATGCACGGGTCGAGAAAGAGACCCAGTACTTC. Its protein is CASSPEHARVEKETQYF.